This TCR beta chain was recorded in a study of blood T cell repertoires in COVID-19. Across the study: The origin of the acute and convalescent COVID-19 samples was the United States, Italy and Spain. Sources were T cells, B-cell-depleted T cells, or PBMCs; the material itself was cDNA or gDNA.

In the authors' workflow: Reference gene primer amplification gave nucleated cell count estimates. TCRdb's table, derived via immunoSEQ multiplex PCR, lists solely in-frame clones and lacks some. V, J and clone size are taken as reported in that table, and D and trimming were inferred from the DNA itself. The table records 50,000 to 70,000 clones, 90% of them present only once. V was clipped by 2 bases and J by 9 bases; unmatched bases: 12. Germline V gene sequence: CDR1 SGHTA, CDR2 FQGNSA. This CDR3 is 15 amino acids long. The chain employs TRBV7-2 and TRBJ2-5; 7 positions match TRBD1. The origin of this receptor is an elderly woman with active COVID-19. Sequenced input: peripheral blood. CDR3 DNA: TGTGCCAGCAGCTTAACCGACAGGGTCAAGGGGGCCCAGTACTTC. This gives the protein CASSLTDRVKGAQYF.